This T cell receptor (beta chain) was captured in a study of blood T cell repertoires in COVID-19 (dated by TCRdb to 2020 to 2022). About the study as a whole: Samples from collaborators originated in the United States, Italy and Spain and spanned both the acute and convalescent phases of COVID-19. The prospective study material was composed of cDNA or gDNA derived from T cells, B-cell-depleted T cells, or PBMCs. The dataset comprised deeply sampled blood TCRbeta repertoires from subjects exposed to, actively infected with, or recovered from COVID-19. A freely available public database, intended as a resource for researchers studying the immune response to SARS-CoV-2, is where the repertoires were released. The samples were drawn from the first 160 participants of the ongoing ImmuneRACE study and from 950 to 1,500 subjects provided by 6 global collaborators. A de-identified subject ID, COVID-19 status, age in years and sex were almost always included in the sample metadata. HLA class I and class II types, where available, came from metadata supplied by the sample provider rather than from assay-based typing. Results and caveats for the whole study, not just this receptor: The quantity of clinical and demographic metadata differed by source and by participant and was supplied without curation.

One collaborating source in Seattle enrolled patients while the patients were actively infected and followed the patients over time throughout the course of disease. The collaborating institutions used their own protocols to collect whole blood in K2EDTA tubes. For TCRbeta analysis, collaborators shipped samples in one of three forms: frozen whole blood, isolated PBMCs, or DNA extracted from either of those sample types. The immunoSEQ Assay, a bias-controlled multiplex PCR, was used to amplify TCRbeta CDR3 regions from genomic DNA. Per the source publication's procedure: The number of nucleated cells in each sample was estimated by amplification of reference gene primers within the assay. To quantify the absolute abundance of each unique TCRbeta CDR3 rearrangement, sequence reads were collapsed and filtered. Productive Simpson clonality was computed per sample as the square root of Simpson's diversity index over productive rearrangements. The source is immuneACCESS, and TCRdb retained only in-frame sequences with V and J called. Part of the clones is not carried over; for the studies checked, unresolved V genes explain less than half of this, and the remainder is unexplained. V and J calls and clone size follow that table, whereas D and trimming were derived from the DNA. The sample table holds about 270,000 clones, of which about 81% were seen once. Together, the top ten hold over 1.3% of the sample.

The CDR3 has 15 amino acids, counting the end cysteine and phenylalanine. Only the CDR3 DNA is retained, 45 bases long and in frame from the first base. CDR1 and CDR2 (LNHDA, SQIVND) derive from the germline V gene (reference sequence). Relative to germline, V is missing 5 bases and J is missing 0 bases, with 6 bases of the junction outside any gene match. This clone has more than one count but fewer than ten. No antigen is known for it. No much larger clone exists at a distance of one base, and base qualities are not known. Input material: peripheral blood. The V gene is TRBV19 and the J gene is TRBJ1-2; the junction holds 7 bases that match TRBD1. This TCR came from a human donor with COVID-19, enrolled during active disease. The donor label of this sample is uncertain. The DNA sequence is TGTGCCAGTAGTCCTCGGGACAGCTCTAACTATGGCTACACCTTC. Its amino acids are CASSPRDSSNYGYTF. Reference TRBV19 and TRBJ1-2 genes cover what lies past the CDR3, so the full variable domain is DGGITQSPKYLFRKEGQNVTLSCEQNLNHDAMYWYRQDPGQGLRLIYYSQIVNDFQKGDIAEGYSVSREKKESFPLTVTSAQKNPTAFYLCASSPRDSSNYGYTFGSGTRLTVV.